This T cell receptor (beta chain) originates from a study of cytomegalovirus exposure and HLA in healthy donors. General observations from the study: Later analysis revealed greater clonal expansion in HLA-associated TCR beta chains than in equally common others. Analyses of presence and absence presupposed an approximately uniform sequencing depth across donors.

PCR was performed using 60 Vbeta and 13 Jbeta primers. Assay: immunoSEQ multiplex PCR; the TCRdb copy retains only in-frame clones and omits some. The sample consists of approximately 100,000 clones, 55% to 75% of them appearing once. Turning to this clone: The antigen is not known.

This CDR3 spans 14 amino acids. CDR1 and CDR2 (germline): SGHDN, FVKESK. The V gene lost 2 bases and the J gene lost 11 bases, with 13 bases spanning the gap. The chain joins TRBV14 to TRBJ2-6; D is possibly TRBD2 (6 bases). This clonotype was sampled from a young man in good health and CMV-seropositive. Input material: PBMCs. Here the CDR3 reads CASSQSSGVHVLTF. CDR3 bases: TGTGCCAGCAGCCAAAGTAGCGGAGTCCACGTCCTGACTTTC. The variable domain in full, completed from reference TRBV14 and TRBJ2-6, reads EAGVTQFPSHSVIEKGQTVTLRCDPISGHDNLYWYRRVMGKEIKFLLHFVKESKQDESGMPNNRFLAERTGGTYSTLKVQPAELEDSGVYFCASSQSSGVHVLTFGAGSRLTVL.